The 24 T cell receptor beta chains listed next were all sequenced from one sample in a study of cytomegalovirus exposure and HLA in healthy donors. A multiplex PCR was run with 60 Vbeta primers and 13 Jbeta primers. The method was immunoSEQ multiplex PCR; TCRdb's version includes in-frame clones alone and lacks a portion of them. The sample consists of about 190,000 clones, over 75% of them appearing once. Sequenced: PBMCs. The receptors were sampled from a woman aged 50 to 65 in good health and CMV-seropositive.

Comment on this clone: At one boundary the junction diverges from the germline segment, which might be a read error. Written as DNA, the CDR3 is TGCGCCAGCAGCGAGGACGCGACAGGGGGAACGGTAGGAGTATCCTTC. It translates to CASSEDATGGTVGVSF. The chain joins TRBV5-1 to TRBJ1-2; 9 bases are a match to TRBD1. This CDR3 spans 16 amino acids. Germline V gene sequence: CDR1 SGHRS, CDR2 YFSETQ.

This clone occurred many times. The chain couples TRBV4-3 to TRBJ1-3; possible D gene TRBD1, 5 bases. V dropped 0 bases and J dropped 6 bases, with 9 bases sitting between them. The CDR3 has 14 residues. Looked up from germline, CDR1 is LGHNA and CDR2 is YSLEER. The CDR3 here is CASSQDTGVNTIYF. CDR3 nucleotides: TGCGCCAGCAGCCAAGATACGGGGGTAAACACCATATATTTT.

This clone came up a few times. V usage is TRBV4-1 and J usage is TRBJ1-4; no definite D call. The length of the CDR3 is 13 residues. Trimming took off 0 bases at V and 4 bases at J, with 3 bases between the two ends. CDR1 MGHRA and CDR2 YSYEKL come from the germline V gene. DNA for the CDR3: TGCGCCAGCAGCCAAGACAGTAATGAAAAACTGTTTTTT. As protein: CASSQDSNEKLFF.

The rearrangement joins TRBV19 to TRBJ1-2, with a weak D call TRBD1 (6 bases). V gave up 10 bases and J gave up 3 bases, with 12 bases separating them. The CDR3 is made up of 12 amino acids. The germline CDR1 and CDR2 sequences are LNHDA and SQIVND (reference sequence). CDR3 region: CATQKGDYGYTF. For the CDR3, the DNA is TGTGCCACCCAAAAGGGGGACTATGGCTACACCTTC.

This chain uses TRBV5-4 with TRBJ2-3; 7 bases line up with TRBD1. The CDR3 contains 16 residues. In germline, CDR1 is SGHNT, CDR2 YYREEE (reference sequence). V was pared by 4 bases and J by 0 bases, with 8 bases of the junction left unmatched. The CDR3 DNA follows: TGTGCCAGCAGCCTAAATACAGGGGAGAGCACAGATACGCAGTATTTT. Protein product: CASSLNTGESTDTQYF.

V is TRBV9 and J is TRBJ2-1; D is undetermined. Trimming stripped 0 bases from V and 5 bases from J, with 9 bases between. Germline values: CDR1 SGDLS, CDR2 YYNGEE. This CDR3 contains 14 residues. The CDR3 DNA sequence: TGTGCCAGCAGCGTAGATTTAGAGGACAATGAGCAGTTCTTC. Protein product: CASSVDLEDNEQFF.

This rearrangement joins TRBV5-8 to TRBJ1-2; 11 nucleotides align to TRBD1. Per the germline V gene, CDR1 is SGHTS and CDR2 is YDEGEE. CDR3 length: 16 residues. With V trimmed by 3 bases and J by 7 bases, 11 bases remained unmatched. The CDR3 spells CASSSNRDRGVGGYTF. The CDR3 DNA sequence: TGTGCCAGCAGCTCGAACCGGGACAGGGGGGTTGGTGGCTACACCTTC.

With respect to this clone: Mismatch with germline at one junction end may stem from a read error. Other DNA sequences of this sample code for an identical CDR3. This chain joins TRBV30 and TRBJ1-6, with unresolved D. This CDR3 is built from 15 residues. Germline V gene data show CDR1 as GTSNPN and CDR2 as SVGIG (reference sequence). In DNA, the CDR3 is TGTGCCTGGAGTGTAACCGGGGATGAGAATTCCCCCCTCCACTTT. Its translation: CAWSVTGDENSPLHF. Based on the CDR3 plus reference TRBV30 and TRBJ1-6, the full variable domain is SQTIHQWPATLVQPVGSPLSLECTVEGTSNPNLYWYRQAAGRGLQLLFYSVGIGQISSEVPQNLSASRPQDRQFILSSKKLLLSDSGFYLCAWSVTGDENSPLHFGNGTRLTVT.

This clone is a singleton in its sample. This rearrangement joins TRBV19 to TRBJ1-3; D uncertain. The CDR3 is 14 amino acids. Trimming pared 7 bases from V and 2 bases from J, leaving 12 bases between. In germline, CDR1 is LNHDA, CDR2 SQIVND (reference sequence). CDR3 nucleotide sequence: TGTGCCAGTACCCTCCGGGTTCCTGGAAACACCATATATTTT. Its protein product is CASTLRVPGNTIYF.

The chain is built from TRBV12-5 and TRBJ2-6; possible D gene TRBD1, 6 bases. This CDR3 is 18 amino acids long. Germline loops: CDR1 LGHNT, CDR2 FRNRAP. V was cut by 0 bases and J by 1 base, with 13 bases left in between. The CDR3 loop reads CASGLVGRGDSGANVLTF. CDR3 sequence (DNA): TGTGCTAGTGGTTTGGTCGGCAGGGGAGATTCTGGGGCCAACGTCCTGACTTTC.

The V call is TRBV7-6, the J call TRBJ2-3; the D is unclear. The V end was cut by 1 base, the J end by 4 bases, with 9 bases between. The CDR3 is made up of 14 amino acids. Germline V gives CDR1 SGHVS, CDR2 FNYEAQ. Written as DNA, the CDR3 is TGTGCCAGCAGCTTAGTGTCCATTGCAGATACGCAGTATTTT. Protein sequence: CASSLVSIADTQYF. The variable domain in full, with the rest retrieved from reference TRBV7-6 and TRBJ2-3, is GAGVSQSPRYKVTKRGQDVALRCDPISGHVSLYWYRQALGQGPEFLTYFNYEAQQDKSGLPNDRFSAERPEGSISTLTIQRTEQRDSAMYRCASSLVSIADTQYFGPGTRLTVL.

V usage is TRBV15 and J usage is TRBJ1-2, with 7 bases lining up with TRBD1. J lost 4 bases, V lost 5 bases, and 10 bases had no gene match. The CDR3 contains 15 residues. Germline V lookup: CDR1 LNHNV, CDR2 YYDKDF (reference sequence). The CDR3 nucleotides are TGTGCCACCAGCCCCCCCGACAGGGACCTCTATGGCTACACCTTC. This encodes CATSPPDRDLYGYTF.

This rearrangement joins TRBV5-6 to TRBJ2-7; 11 nucleotides agree with TRBD1. With V trimmed by 4 bases and J by 3 bases, 6 bases remained unmatched. Germline V CDR1 and CDR2: SGHDT, YYEEEE. The CDR3 extends over 15 amino acids. The CDR3 coding sequence is TGTGCCAGCAGCATTACCGGGACAGGGGGCTACGAGCAGTACTTC. Amino acid sequence: CASSITGTGGYEQYF.

This chain joins TRBV4-1 and TRBJ2-2; 9 bases are shared with TRBD2. The junction had 11 bases not matched to a gene; V was cut back by 0 bases and J by 3 bases. This CDR3 is built from 19 residues. Germline V gene data show CDR1 as MGHRA and CDR2 as YSYEKL. The CDR3 sequence: CASSQDSGGGAWDTGELFF. CDR3 nucleotide sequence: TGCGCCAGCAGCCAAGATTCCGGCGGGGGGGCCTGGGACACCGGGGAGCTGTTTTTT.

Worth noting for this clone: Within the sample, other DNA sequences also encode this same CDR3. The chain joins TRBV27 to TRBJ2-7, with 11 nucleotides matching TRBD2. Germline assignment: CDR1 MNHEY and CDR2 SMNVEV (reference sequence). This CDR3 is 16 amino acids long. The V and J ends lost 0 bases and 2 bases, in that order; junction bases with no gene match: 3. As DNA, the CDR3 is TGTGCCAGCAGTTTATCCCTAGCGGGGGGACCCTACGAGCAGTACTTC. Amino acids: CASSLSLAGGPYEQYF.

The chain joins TRBV6-6 to TRBJ1-5, with D possibly TRBD1 on 5 matching bases. This CDR3 region has 13 residues. CDR1 is MNHNY and CDR2 is SVGAGI in the germline V gene (reference sequence). The V gene lost 6 bases and the J gene lost 4 bases, with 10 bases spanning the gap. The CDR3 region is CASSLDTNQPQHF. The CDR3 coding sequence is TGTGCCAGCAGCCTGGACACGAATCAGCCCCAGCATTTT.

The chain has TRBV9 and TRBJ1-4, with D perhaps matching TRBD1 (5 bases). The CDR3 spans 13 residues. Looked up from germline, CDR1 is SGDLS and CDR2 is YYNGEE. The V and J ends lost 3 bases and 3 bases respectively, with 6 bases between them. This CDR3 is CASSEGSNEKLFF. In DNA, the CDR3 is TGTGCCAGCAGCGAGGGGTCTAATGAAAAACTGTTTTTT.

The chain employs TRBV7-2 and TRBJ2-5, with D possibly matching TRBD2 (6 bases). Germline V gene lookup returns CDR1 SGHTA and CDR2 FQGNSA. The CDR3 consists of 14 residues. The V and J ends lost 2 bases and 5 bases respectively, with 12 bases between them. CDR3 sequence: CASSLHPEGETQYF. The CDR3 DNA sequence: TGTGCCAGCAGCTTACACCCGGAGGGGGAGACCCAGTACTTC.

The chain carries TRBV30 and TRBJ2-5; 8 bases match TRBD1. V gave up 5 bases and J gave up 3 bases; unmatched junction bases: 14. CDR3 length: 16 residues. Looked up from germline, CDR1 is GTSNPN and CDR2 is SVGIG (reference sequence). The CDR3 loop is CAWGDRPSMWEETQYF. The CDR3 DNA reads as TGTGCCTGGGGGGACAGGCCATCAATGTGGGAAGAGACCCAGTACTTC.

The chain combines TRBV28 with TRBJ2-5; perhaps TRBD1 as D (6 bases). V was trimmed by 4 bases and J by 4 bases, leaving 10 bases between them. Germline V gives CDR1 MDHEN, CDR2 SYDVKM. CDR3 length equals 13 residues. CDR3 sequence reads: CASSSRGRETQYF. The CDR3 coding sequence is TGTGCCAGCAGTTCTAGGGGGAGAGAGACCCAGTACTTC.

The rearrangement links TRBV10-3 to TRBJ1-1, with unresolved D. Trimming took 1 base from V and 6 from J, leaving 15 bases between them. The V gene's germline CDR1 is ENHRY and CDR2 SYGVKD. This CDR3 spans 15 amino acids. The CDR3: CAISEFGGSEPEAFF. The DNA of the CDR3 is TGTGCCATCAGTGAGTTTGGAGGGTCGGAGCCTGAAGCTTTCTTT.

This chain joins TRBV19 and TRBJ1-1; D possibly corresponds to TRBD1 (6 bases). Deletions cut 0 bases from V and 2 bases from J, with 13 bases between. This CDR3 has 16 amino acids. Germline-derived CDR1 and CDR2 are LNHDA and SQIVND (reference sequence). Here the CDR3 reads CASSIDPGGDNTEAFF. CDR3 nucleotide sequence: TGTGCCAGTAGTATAGATCCTGGGGGCGATAACACTGAAGCTTTCTTT.

In its sample, this clone was seen a few times. This chain links TRBV28 with TRBJ1-1, with a possible D match to TRBD1 (5 bases). V was trimmed by 7 bases and J by 5 bases, leaving 11 bases between them. The CDR3 spans 12 residues. Germline-derived CDR1 and CDR2 are MDHEN and SYDVKM. The CDR3 loop reads CASNWGGTEAFF. CDR3 DNA sequence: TGTGCCAGCAATTGGGGGGGAACTGAAGCTTTCTTT.

V is TRBV30 and J is TRBJ1-2; 7 bases match TRBD1. There are 13 residues in the CDR3. Germline V gene data show CDR1 as GTSNPN and CDR2 as SVGIG (reference sequence). Losses at the gene ends were 3 bases for V and 7 bases for J; bases not matched to a gene: 8. The CDR3: CAWSRNRGGGYTF. The CDR3 DNA follows: TGTGCCTGGAGCCGGAACAGGGGTGGTGGCTACACCTTC.